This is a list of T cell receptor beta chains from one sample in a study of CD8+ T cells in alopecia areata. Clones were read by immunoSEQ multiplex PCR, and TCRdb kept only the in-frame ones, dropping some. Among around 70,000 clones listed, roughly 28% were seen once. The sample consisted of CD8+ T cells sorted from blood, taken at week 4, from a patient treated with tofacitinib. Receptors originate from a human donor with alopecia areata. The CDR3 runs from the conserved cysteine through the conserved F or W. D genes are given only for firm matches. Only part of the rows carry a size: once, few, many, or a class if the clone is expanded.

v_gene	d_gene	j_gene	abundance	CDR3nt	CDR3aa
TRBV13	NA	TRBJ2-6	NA	TGTGCCAGCAGCGCCTGGGGCTCTGGGGCCAACGTCCTGACTTTC	CASSAWGSGANVLTF
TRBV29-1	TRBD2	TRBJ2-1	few	TGCAGCGTGGGGGGGACTGAGCAGTTCTTC	CSVGGTEQFF
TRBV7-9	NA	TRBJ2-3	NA	TGTGCCAGCAGATTCGGAGTGGGGGATACGCAGTATTTT	CASRFGVGDTQYF
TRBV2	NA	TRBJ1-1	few	TGTGCCAGCAGCCCCTCGGCAGGACTGAACACTGAAGCTTTCTTT	CASSPSAGLNTEAFF
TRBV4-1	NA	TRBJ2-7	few	TGCGCCAGCAGCCAAGGGTCGGGAGAGCAGTACTTC	CASSQGSGEQYF
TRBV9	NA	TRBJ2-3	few	TGTGCCAGCAGCTCAACCCTGACTCGGAAAAGCACAGATACGCAGTATTTT	CASSSTLTRKSTDTQYF
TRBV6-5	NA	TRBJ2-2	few	TGTGCCAGCAGTCCCCCTCTCCGGACCGGGGAGCTGTTTTTT	CASSPPLRTGELFF
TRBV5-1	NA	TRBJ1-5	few	TGCGCCAGCAGCCCGGACACCCTGGGTCAGCCCCAGCATTTT	CASSPDTLGQPQHF
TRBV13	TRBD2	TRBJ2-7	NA	TGTGCCAGCAGCTCAGGACTAGCGGTACCCTACGAGCAGTACTTC	CASSSGLAVPYEQYF
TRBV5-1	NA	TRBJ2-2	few	TGCGCCAGCAGCGATCGGCTACTGAACACCGGGGAGCTGTTTTTT	CASSDRLLNTGELFF
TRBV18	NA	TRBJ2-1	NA	TGTGCCAGCTCACCGGGAGCGAACAATGAGCAGTTCTTC	CASSPGANNEQFF
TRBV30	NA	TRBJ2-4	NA	TGTGCCTGGGGAGACGGGATCTCCAAAAACATTCAGTACTTC	CAWGDGISKNIQYF
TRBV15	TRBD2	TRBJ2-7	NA	TGTGCCACCCATAACGGGAGGTTGAACGAGCAGTACTTC	CATHNGRLNEQYF
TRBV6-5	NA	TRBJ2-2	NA	TGTGCCAGCTGCCTTTCCAGAACGAACACCGGGGAGCTGTTTTTT	CASCLSRTNTGELFF
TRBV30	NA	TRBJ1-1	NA	TGTGCCTGGAGCCCTAGATTAGGTACTGAAGCTTTCTTT	CAWSPRLGTEAFF
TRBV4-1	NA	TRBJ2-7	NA	TGCGCCAGCAGCACAGACCAGTCCTACGAGCAGTACTTC	CASSTDQSYEQYF
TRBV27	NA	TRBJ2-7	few	TGTGCCAGCAGTTTGCGGGACGGCTCCTACGAGCAGTACTTC	CASSLRDGSYEQYF
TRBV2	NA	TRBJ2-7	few	TGTGCCAGCAGTGAAGTTGTTACATCCCACGAGCAGTACTTC	CASSEVVTSHEQYF
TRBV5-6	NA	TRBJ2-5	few	TGTGCCAGCAGCTTGGCTGCAGAGACCCAGTACTTC	CASSLAAETQYF
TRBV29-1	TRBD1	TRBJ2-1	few	TGCAGCGTTGAAGGTTCACAGGGGAGCTCCTACAATGAGCAGTTCTTC	CSVEGSQGSSYNEQFF
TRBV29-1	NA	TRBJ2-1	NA	TGCAGCGGACAGACTAGCTCCTACAATGAGCAGTTCTTC	CSGQTSSYNEQFF
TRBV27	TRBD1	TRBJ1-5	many	TGTGCCACAAAGGACAGGAATAGCAATCAGCCCCAGCATTTT	CATKDRNSNQPQHF
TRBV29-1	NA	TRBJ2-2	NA	TGCAGCGTTGTGAGGACCGGGGAGCTGTTTTTT	CSVVRTGELFF
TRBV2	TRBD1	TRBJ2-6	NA	TGTGCCAGCAGGGGGACAGGTCACGTCCTGACTTTC	CASRGTGHVLTF
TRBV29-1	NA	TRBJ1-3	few	TGCAGCGTTGTTCCCATAACCTCTGGAAACACCATATATTTT	CSVVPITSGNTIYF
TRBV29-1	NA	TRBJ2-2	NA	TGCAGCGTTCAGGGATCCGGGGAGCTGTTTTTT	CSVQGSGELFF
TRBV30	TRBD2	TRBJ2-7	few	TGTGCCTTGACTAGCGGGGGTTACGAGCAGTACTTC	CALTSGGYEQYF
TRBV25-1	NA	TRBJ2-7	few	TGTGCCAGCAGTGGGACCGGGACCCTCAACCCCTCCTACGAGCAGTACTTC	CASSGTGTLNPSYEQYF
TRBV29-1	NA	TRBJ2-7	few	TGCAGCGGCGGGGACGCTGCCTACGAGCAGTACTTC	CSGGDAAYEQYF
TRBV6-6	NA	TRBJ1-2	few	TGTGCCAGCAGTCCTACCGGGATCCTCTATGGCTACACCTTC	CASSPTGILYGYTF
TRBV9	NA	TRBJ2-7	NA	TGTGCCAGCAGCGTAAATACGGACGAGCAGTACTTC	CASSVNTDEQYF
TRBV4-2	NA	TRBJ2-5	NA	TGTGCCAGCAGCCAAGATGGGGGTTCCCCAGAGACCCAGTACTTC	CASSQDGGSPETQYF